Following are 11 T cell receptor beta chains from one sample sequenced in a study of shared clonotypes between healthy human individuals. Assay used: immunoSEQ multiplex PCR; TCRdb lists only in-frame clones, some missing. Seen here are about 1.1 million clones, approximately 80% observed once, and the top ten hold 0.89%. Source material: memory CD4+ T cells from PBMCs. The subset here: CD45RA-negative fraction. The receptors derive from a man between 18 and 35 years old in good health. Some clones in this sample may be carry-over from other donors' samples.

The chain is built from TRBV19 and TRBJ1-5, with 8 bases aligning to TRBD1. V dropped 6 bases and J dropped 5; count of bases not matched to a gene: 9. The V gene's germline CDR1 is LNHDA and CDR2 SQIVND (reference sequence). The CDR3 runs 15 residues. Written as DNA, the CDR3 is TGTGCCAGTAGGCTTTCGGACAGGGTTGATCAGCCCCAGCATTTT. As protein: CASRLSDRVDQPQHF.

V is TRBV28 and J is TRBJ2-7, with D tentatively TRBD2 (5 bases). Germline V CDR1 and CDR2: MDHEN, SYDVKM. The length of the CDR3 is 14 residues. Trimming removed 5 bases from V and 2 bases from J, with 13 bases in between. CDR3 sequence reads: CASSPPGKTYEQYF. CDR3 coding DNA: TGTGCCAGCAGTCCACCGGGAAAAACCTACGAGCAGTACTTC. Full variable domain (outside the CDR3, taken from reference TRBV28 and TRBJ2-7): DVKVTQSSRYLVKRTGEKVFLECVQDMDHENMFWYRQDPGLGLRLIYFSYDVKMKEKGDIPEGYSVSREKKERFSLILESASTNQTSMYLCASSPPGKTYEQYFGPGTRLTVT.

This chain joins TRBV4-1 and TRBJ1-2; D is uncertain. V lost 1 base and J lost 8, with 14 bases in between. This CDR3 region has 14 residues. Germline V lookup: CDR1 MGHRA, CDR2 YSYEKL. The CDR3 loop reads CASSQGPDLGGYTF. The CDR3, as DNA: TGCGCCAGCAGCCAAGGCCCCGACTTGGGGGGCTACACCTTC.

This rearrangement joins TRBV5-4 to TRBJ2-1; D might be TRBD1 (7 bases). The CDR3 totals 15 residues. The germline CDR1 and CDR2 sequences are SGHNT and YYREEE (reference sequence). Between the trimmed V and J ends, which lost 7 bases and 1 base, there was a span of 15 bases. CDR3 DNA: TGTGCCAGCGGTGCGCAGGGGGGTTCCTACAATGAGCAGTTCTTC. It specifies CASGAQGGSYNEQFF.

The CDR3 spells CATDFSNEKLFF. CDR3 bases: TGTGCCACCGACTTCTCTAATGAAAAACTGTTTTTT. This sequence joins TRBV6-1 and TRBJ1-4; no clear D gene. This CDR3 region has 12 residues. Deletions cut 10 bases from V and 3 bases from J, with 9 bases between. Germline-derived CDR1 and CDR2 are MNHNS and SASEGT.

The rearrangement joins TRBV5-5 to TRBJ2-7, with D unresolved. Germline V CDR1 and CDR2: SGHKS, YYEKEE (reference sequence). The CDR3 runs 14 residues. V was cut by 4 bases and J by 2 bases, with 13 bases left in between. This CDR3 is CASSAPGRTYEQYF. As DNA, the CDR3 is TGTGCCAGCAGCGCGCCTGGACGGACCTACGAGCAGTACTTC.

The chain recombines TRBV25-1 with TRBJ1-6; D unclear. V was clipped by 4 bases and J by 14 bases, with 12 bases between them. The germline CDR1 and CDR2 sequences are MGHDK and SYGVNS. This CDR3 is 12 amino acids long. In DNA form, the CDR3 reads TGTGCCAGCAGTGCGGGCTTGTGGGCCCTCCACTTT. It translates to CASSAGLWALHF. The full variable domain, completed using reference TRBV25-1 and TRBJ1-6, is EADIYQTPRYLVIGTGKKITLECSQTMGHDKMYWYQQDPGMELHLIHYSYGVNSTEKGDLSSESTVSRIRTEHFPLTLESARPSHTSQYLCASSAGLWALHFGNGTRLTVT.

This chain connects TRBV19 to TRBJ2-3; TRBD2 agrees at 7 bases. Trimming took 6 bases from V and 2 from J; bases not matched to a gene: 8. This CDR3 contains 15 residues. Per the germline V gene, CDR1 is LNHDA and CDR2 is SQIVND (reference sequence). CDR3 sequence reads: CASRMAGALTDTQYF. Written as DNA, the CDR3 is TGTGCCAGTAGGATGGCGGGAGCTCTCACAGATACGCAGTATTTT.

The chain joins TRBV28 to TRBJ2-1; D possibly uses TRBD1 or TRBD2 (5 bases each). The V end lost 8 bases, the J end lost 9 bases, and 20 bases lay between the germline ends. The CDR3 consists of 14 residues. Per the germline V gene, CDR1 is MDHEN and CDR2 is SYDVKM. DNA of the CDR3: TGTGCCAGCTGGACCGGGACCTCATCGGGTGAGCAGTTCTTC. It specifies CASWTGTSSGEQFF.

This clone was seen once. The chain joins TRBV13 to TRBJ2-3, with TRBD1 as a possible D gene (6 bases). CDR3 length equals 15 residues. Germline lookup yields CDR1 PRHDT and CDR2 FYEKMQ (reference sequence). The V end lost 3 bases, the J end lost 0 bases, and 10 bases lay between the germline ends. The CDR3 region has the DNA TGTGCCAGCAGCTTTGACAGGCTTAGCACAGATACGCAGTATTTT. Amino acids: CASSFDRLSTDTQYF.

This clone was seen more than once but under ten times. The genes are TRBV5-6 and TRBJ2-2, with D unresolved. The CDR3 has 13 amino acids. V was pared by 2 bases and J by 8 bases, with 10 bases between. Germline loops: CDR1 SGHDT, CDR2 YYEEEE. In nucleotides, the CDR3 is TGTGCCAGCAGCTTAAGTGGAAGGGGGGAGCTGTTTTTT. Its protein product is CASSLSGRGELFF.